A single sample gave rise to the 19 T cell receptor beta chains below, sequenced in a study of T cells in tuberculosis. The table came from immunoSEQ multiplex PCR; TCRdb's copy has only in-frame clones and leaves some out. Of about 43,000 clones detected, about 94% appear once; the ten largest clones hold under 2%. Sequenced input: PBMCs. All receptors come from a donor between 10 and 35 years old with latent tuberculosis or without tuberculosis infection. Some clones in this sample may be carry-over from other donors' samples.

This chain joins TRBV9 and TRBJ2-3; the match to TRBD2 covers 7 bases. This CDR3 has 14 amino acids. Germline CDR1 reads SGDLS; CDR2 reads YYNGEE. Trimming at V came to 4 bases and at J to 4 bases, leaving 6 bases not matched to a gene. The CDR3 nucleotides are TGTGCCAGCAGCTATACGACTAGCCCAGATACGCAGTATTTT. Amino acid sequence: CASSYTTSPDTQYF.

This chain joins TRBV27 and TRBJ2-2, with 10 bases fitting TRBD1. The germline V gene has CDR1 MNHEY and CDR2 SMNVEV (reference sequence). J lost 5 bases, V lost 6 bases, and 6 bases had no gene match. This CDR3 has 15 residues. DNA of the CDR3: TGTGCCAGCAGGACGGGACAGGGGAAAACCGGGGAGCTGTTTTTT. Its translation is CASRTGQGKTGELFF.

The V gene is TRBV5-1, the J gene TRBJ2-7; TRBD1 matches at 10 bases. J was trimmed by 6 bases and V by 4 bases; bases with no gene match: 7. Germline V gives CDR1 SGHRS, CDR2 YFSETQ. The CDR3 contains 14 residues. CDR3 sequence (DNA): TGCGCCAGCAGCCCCCCGGGACAGGGGCTCGAGCAGTACTTC. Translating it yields CASSPPGQGLEQYF.

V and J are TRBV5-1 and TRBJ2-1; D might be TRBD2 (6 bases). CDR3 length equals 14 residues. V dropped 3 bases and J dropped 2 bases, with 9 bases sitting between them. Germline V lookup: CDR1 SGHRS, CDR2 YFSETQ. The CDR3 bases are TGCGCCAGCAGCTCGGGGGACCCCTACAATGAGCAGTTCTTC. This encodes CASSSGDPYNEQFF.

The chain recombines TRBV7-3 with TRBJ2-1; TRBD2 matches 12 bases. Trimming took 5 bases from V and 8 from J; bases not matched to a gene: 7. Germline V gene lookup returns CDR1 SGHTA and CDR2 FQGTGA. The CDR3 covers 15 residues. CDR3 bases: TGTGCCAGCAGCCCCGGACTAGCGGGATTACATGAGCAGTTCTTC. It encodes CASSPGLAGLHEQFF. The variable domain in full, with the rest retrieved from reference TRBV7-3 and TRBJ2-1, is GAGVSQTPSNKVTEKGKYVELRCDPISGHTALYWYRQSLGQGPEFLIYFQGTGAADDSGLPNDRFFAVRPEGSVSTLKIQRTERGDSAVYLCASSPGLAGLHEQFFGPGTRLTVL.

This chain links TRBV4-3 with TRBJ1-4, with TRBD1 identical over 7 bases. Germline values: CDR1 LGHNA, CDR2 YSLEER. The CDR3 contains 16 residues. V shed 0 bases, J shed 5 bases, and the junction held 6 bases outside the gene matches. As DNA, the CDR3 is TGCGCCAGCAGCCAAGAATTGGGACAGAAGAATGAAAAACTGTTTTTT. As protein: CASSQELGQKNEKLFF.

CDR3 in amino acids: CASVARHNEQFF. Written as DNA, the CDR3 is TGTGCCAGCGTTGCTAGACACAATGAGCAGTTCTTC. V usage is TRBV6-1 and J usage is TRBJ2-1; D unclear. Germline CDR1 MNHNS, CDR2 SASEGT. The germline V and J ends were trimmed by 8 bases and 5 bases, with 10 bases remaining between them. CDR3 length equals 12 residues.

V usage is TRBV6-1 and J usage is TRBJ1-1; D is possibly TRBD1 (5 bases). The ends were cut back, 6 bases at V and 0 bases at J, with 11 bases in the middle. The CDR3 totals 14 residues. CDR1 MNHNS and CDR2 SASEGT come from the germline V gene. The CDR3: CASRQTVMNTEAFF. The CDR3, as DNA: TGTGCCAGCAGACAGACAGTTATGAACACTGAAGCTTTCTTT.

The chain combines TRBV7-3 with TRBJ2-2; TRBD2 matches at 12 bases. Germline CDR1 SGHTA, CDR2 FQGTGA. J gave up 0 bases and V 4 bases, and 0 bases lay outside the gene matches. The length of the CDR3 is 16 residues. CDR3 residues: CASSSSGRANTGELFF. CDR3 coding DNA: TGTGCCAGCAGCTCTAGCGGGAGGGCGAACACCGGGGAGCTGTTTTTT.

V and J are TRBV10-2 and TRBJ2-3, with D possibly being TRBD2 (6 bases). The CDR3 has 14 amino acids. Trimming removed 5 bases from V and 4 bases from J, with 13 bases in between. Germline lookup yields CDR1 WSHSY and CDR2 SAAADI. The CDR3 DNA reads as TGCGCCAGCAGTTCGACGGGAGTGGCAGATACGCAGTATTTT. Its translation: CASSSTGVADTQYF.

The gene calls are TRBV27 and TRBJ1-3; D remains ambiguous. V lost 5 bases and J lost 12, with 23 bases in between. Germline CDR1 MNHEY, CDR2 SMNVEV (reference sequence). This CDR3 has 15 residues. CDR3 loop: CASSITSELGNGIYF. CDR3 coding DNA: TGTGCCAGCAGTATAACAAGTGAGCTCGGGAATGGCATATATTTT.

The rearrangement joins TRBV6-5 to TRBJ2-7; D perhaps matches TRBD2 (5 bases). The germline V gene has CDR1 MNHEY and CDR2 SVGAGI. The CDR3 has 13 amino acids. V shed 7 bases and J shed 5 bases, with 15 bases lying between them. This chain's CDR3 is CASKGGLWDEQYF. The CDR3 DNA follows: TGTGCCAGCAAAGGAGGCCTCTGGGACGAGCAGTACTTC.

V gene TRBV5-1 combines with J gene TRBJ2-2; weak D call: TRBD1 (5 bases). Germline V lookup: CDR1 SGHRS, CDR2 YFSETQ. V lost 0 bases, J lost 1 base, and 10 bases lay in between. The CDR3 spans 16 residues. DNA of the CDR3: TGCGCCAGCAGCTTGGTGGCAGGGAAGAACACCGGGGAGCTGTTTTTT. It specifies CASSLVAGKNTGELFF. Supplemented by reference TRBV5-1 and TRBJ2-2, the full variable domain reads KAGVTQTPRYLIKTRGQQVTLSCSPISGHRSVSWYQQTPGQGLQFLFEYFSETQRNKGNFPGRFSGRQFSNSRSEMNVSTLELGDSALYLCASSLVAGKNTGELFFGEGSRLTVL.

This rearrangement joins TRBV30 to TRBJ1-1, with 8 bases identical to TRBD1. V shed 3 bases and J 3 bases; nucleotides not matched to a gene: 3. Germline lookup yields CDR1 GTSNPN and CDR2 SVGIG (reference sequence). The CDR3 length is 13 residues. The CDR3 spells CAWRDRGDTEAFF. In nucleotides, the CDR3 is TGTGCCTGGAGAGACAGGGGAGACACTGAAGCTTTCTTT.

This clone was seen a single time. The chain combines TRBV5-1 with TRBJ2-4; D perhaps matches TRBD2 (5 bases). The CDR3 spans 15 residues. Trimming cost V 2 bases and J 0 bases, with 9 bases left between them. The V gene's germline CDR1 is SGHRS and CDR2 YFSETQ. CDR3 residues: CASSFGGLAKNIQYF. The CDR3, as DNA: TGCGCCAGCAGCTTTGGAGGTCTAGCCAAAAACATTCAGTACTTC.

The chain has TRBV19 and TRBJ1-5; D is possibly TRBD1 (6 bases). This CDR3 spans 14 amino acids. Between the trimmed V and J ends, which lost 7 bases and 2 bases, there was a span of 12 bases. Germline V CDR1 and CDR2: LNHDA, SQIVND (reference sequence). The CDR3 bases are TGTGCCAGTACTGAGACAGGCCGCAATCAGCCCCAGCATTTT. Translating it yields CASTETGRNQPQHF. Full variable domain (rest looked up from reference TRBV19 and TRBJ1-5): DGGITQSPKYLFRKEGQNVTLSCEQNLNHDAMYWYRQDPGQGLRLIYYSQIVNDFQKGDIAEGYSVSREKKESFPLTVTSAQKNPTAFYLCASTETGRNQPQHFGDGTRLSIL.

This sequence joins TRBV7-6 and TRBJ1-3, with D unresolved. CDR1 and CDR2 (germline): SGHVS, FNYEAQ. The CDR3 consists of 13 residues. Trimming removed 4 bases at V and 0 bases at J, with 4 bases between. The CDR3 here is CASSSSSGNTIYF. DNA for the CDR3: TGTGCCAGCAGCTCCAGCTCTGGAAACACCATATATTTT.

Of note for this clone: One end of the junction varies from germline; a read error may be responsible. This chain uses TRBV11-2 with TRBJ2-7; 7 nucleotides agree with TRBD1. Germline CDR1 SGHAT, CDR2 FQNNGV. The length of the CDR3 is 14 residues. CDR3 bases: TGTGCCAGCAGCTTAGATCTCGTTTCGACAGGGATGTTCTTC. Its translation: CASSLDLVSTGMFF.

The CDR3 coding sequence is TGTGCCAGCTCACCACAGGACAGGGTGGGTGGCTACACCTTC. As protein: CASSPQDRVGGYTF. The V call is TRBV18, the J call TRBJ1-2, with 8 bases matching TRBD1. The ends lost 1 base at V and 7 bases at J; junction bases unmatched: 5. The CDR3 loop spans 14 amino acids. Germline CDR1 reads KGHSH; CDR2 reads LQKENI.